These T cell receptor beta chains were read from a single sample in a study of T cells after yellow fever vaccination. Each CDR3 protein gets one entry after TCRdb re-called the 5' RACE reads with MiXCR. Of nearly 300,000 distinct CDR3 sequences detected, 8.5% to 10% appear once; the ten largest clones hold about 3%. The sequenced sample was CD4+ T cells sorted from PBMCs, obtained 5 days after the yellow fever booster vaccination. These receptors were obtained from a man aged 18 to 30 who received the YFV17D yellow fever vaccine. Both conserved end residues are part of each CDR3. Clone size appears in some rows only: once, few, many, or a class for an expanded clone.

clone size: NA; J gene: TRBJ1-2; V gene: TRBV5-1; CDR3 protein: CASSPGQGVTYGYTF
clone size: NA; J gene: TRBJ1-6; V gene: TRBV20-1; CDR3 protein: CSARDPRNSNSPLHF
clone size: NA; J gene: TRBJ1-1; V gene: TRBV12-3/TRBV12-4; CDR3 protein: CASTMGGGPAFF
clone size: NA; J gene: TRBJ2-5; V gene: TRBV11-2; CDR3 protein: CASSFGAGQETQYF
clone size: few; J gene: TRBJ2-2; V gene: TRBV6-1; CDR3 protein: CASFGEATGELFF
clone size: NA; J gene: TRBJ2-1; V gene: TRBV14; CDR3 protein: CASSQVPQIVGLQSGQFF
clone size: few; J gene: TRBJ2-2; V gene: TRBV10-3; CDR3 protein: CAIEPGNTGELFF
clone size: NA; J gene: TRBJ2-2; V gene: TRBV5-4; CDR3 protein: CAGRGAEKNTGELFF
clone size: NA; J gene: TRBJ1-1; V gene: TRBV3-1; CDR3 protein: CASSPTGGAYGFF
clone size: few; J gene: TRBJ1-1; V gene: TRBV12-3/TRBV12-4; CDR3 protein: CASGQGKGEAFF
clone size: NA; J gene: TRBJ2-7; V gene: TRBV7-8; CDR3 protein: CASSPREASYEQYF